This T cell receptor beta chain was recovered during a study of CXCR3-negative and CXCR3-positive naive CD8 T cells. Overall study results and limits: Partly lower CXCR3 expression followed cryopreservation, and most assays relied on fresh PBMCs. When CXCR3-positive naive cells were set against CXCR3-negative naive cells, the former had more hydrophobic TRB CDR3s. Surface CD5 matched across naive subsets, and TRB CDR3 properties served to infer TCR strength. Memory, not naive, CXCR3-negative and CXCR3-positive cells differed in TRBV-TRBJ usage.

With regard to this clonotype: Its matching antigen is unknown.

The libraries of TRB cDNA were prepared using 5' RACE with UMI labels. TCRdb reprocessed the 5' RACE reads, with one entry per CDR3 protein and no DNA. This sample's clone table lists around 50,000 distinct CDR3 sequences. Germline values: CDR1 MDHEN, CDR2 SYDVKM. The CDR3 has 18 residues. The sequence derives from a human donor in good health. Some clones in this sample may be carry-over from other donors' samples. Sequences were obtained from naive CXCR3- CD8+ T cells from blood. Sample subset: CD45RO-CCR7+CD27+CD95- naive CD8+ T cells lacking CXCR3 (TNR3-). The genes are TRBV28 and TRBJ2-1; there is no DNA to check the TCRdb D call of TRBD2. CDR3: CASSLSGLAGPGHNEQFF.